In its sample, the clone carrying this TCR beta chain was seen a few times. Its antigen is not identified. PBMCs were isolated at a quantity of at least 6 million per sample. These data are taken from a study of blood T cells in healthy people across ages. Trimming removed 4 bases from V and 7 bases from J; junction bases left unmatched: 23. Germline CDR1 is SGHTA and CDR2 is FQGNSA. This CDR3 comprises 20 residues. The study's findings and limits: More naive CD4+ cells and higher diversity were found in long-lived than in aged donors.

A second PCR, run for about 6 to 11 cycles, used a sample-barcoded 5' primer plus a J-beta primer mix. TCRdb passed the 5' RACE reads through MiXCR, listing each CDR3 protein once. Counted here are hundreds of thousands of distinct CDR3 sequences, approximately 67% occurring once; the ten biggest clones make up around a quarter. The TCR originated in a man under 40 in good health. The sequencing input was blood. The chain joins TRBV7-2 to TRBJ2-3; 10 bases map to TRBD2. The CDR3 loop is CASSYPTDRAGGGGWYTQYF. CDR3 nucleotide sequence: TGTGCCAGCAGCTACCCGACCGATAGAGCGGGGGGGGGAGGGTGGTATACGCAGTATTTT. Using reference TRBV7-2 and TRBJ2-3 for the parts outside the CDR3, the full variable domain is GAGVSQSPSNKVTEKGKDVELRCDPISGHTALYWYRQSLGQGLEFLIYFQGNSAPDKSGLPSDRFSAERTGGSVSTLTIQRTQQEDSAVYLCASSYPTDRAGGGGWYTQYFGPGTRLTVL.